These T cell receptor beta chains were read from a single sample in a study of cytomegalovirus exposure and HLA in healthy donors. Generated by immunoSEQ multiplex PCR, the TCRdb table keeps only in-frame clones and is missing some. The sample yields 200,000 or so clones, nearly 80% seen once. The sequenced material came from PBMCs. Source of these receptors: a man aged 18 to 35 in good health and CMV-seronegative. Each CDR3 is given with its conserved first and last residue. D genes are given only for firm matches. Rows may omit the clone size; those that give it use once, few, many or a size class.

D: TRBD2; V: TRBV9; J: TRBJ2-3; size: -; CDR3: CASSPRAGADTDTQYF; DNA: TGTGCCAGCAGCCCACGAGCGGGAGCTGACACAGATACGCAGTATTTT
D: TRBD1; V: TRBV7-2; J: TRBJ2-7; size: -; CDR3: CASSLGQGYYEQYF; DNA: TGTGCCAGCAGCTTGGGACAGGGATACTACGAGCAGTACTTC
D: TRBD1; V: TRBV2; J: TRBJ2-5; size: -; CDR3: CASSRTGGSETQYF; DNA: TGTGCCAGCAGTAGGACAGGGGGCAGTGAGACCCAGTACTTC
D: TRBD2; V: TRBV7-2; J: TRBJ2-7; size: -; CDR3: CASSLVGGTSGRSGEQYF; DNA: TGTGCCAGCAGCTTAGTGGGCGGGACTAGCGGGAGATCAGGCGAGCAGTACTTC
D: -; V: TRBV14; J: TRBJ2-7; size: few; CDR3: CASSRPWGQGPWEQYF; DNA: TGTGCCAGCAGCCGCCCCTGGGGTCAGGGCCCATGGGAGCAGTACTTC
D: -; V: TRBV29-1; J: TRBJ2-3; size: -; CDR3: CSVDQGSTDTQYF; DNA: TGCAGCGTTGATCAGGGGAGCACAGATACGCAGTATTTT
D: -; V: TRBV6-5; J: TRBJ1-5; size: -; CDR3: CASSSGVGISNQPQHF; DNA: TGTGCCAGCAGTTCAGGGGTCGGGATTAGCAATCAGCCCCAGCATTTT
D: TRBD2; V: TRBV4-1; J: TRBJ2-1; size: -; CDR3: CASRGGSGNHNEQFF; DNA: TGCGCCAGCCGTGGGGGGAGCGGGAACCACAATGAGCAGTTCTTC
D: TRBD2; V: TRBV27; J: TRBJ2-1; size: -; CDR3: CASSPRLAGANEQFF; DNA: TGTGCCAGCAGTCCCAGACTAGCGGGAGCGAATGAGCAGTTCTTC
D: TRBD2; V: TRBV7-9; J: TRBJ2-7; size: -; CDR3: CSSSRIDPLTSGLYEQYF; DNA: TGTTCCAGCAGCCGTATTGACCCCCTTACTAGCGGACTTTACGAGCAGTACTTC
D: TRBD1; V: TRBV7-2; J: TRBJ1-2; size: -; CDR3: CASSPTGNDYGYTF; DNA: TGTGCCAGCAGCCCGACAGGGAATGACTATGGCTACACCTTC
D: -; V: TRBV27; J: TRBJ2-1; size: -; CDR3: CASSLSPGRDRYNEQFF; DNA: TGTGCCAGCAGTTTATCTCCAGGGCGGGATCGCTACAATGAGCAGTTCTTC
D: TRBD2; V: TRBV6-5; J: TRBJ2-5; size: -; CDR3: CASSYHGRNGETQYF; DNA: TGTGCCAGCAGTTACCACGGGAGGAATGGAGAGACCCAGTACTTC
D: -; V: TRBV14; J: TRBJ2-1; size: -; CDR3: CASSQASYNEQFF; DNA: TGTGCCAGCAGTCAGGCGTCCTACAATGAGCAGTTCTTC
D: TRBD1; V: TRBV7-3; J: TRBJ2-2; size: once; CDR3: CASSLWAGGPGELFF; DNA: TGTGCCAGCAGCTTATGGGCAGGGGGCCCCGGGGAGCTGTTTTTT
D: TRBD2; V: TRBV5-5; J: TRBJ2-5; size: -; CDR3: CASSLPGGETQYF; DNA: TGTGCCAGCAGCTTGCCGGGGGGAGAGACCCAGTACTTC
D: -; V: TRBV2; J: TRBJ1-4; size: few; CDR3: CASSAVGGEKLFF; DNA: TGTGCCAGCAGCGCGGTTGGAGGGGAAAAACTGTTTTTT
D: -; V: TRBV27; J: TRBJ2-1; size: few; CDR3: CASSQREYAEQFF; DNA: TGTGCCAGCAGTCAGAGGGAGTATGCTGAGCAGTTCTTC
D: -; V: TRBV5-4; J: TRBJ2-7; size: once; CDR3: CASRVSASDSSYEQYF; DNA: TGTGCCAGCAGGGTGAGTGCTAGCGACAGCTCCTACGAGCAGTACTTC
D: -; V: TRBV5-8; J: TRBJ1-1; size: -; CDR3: CASSRGNTEAFF; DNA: TGTGCCAGCAGCCGGGGGAACACTGAAGCTTTCTTT
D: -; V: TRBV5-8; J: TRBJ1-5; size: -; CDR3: CASSPTRGGEQPQHF; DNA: TGTGCCAGCAGCCCAACCCGGGGTGGGGAACAGCCCCAGCATTTT
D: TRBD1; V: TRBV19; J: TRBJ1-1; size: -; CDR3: CASRATGTANTEAFF; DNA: TGTGCCAGTAGGGCTACCGGGACAGCTAACACTGAAGCTTTCTTT
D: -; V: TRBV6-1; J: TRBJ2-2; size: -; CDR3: CASSELQSRGELFF; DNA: TGTGCCAGCAGTGAACTACAGAGCCGTGGGGAGCTGTTTTTT
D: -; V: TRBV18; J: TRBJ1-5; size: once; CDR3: CASSPPNPQGIQPQHF; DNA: TGTGCCAGCTCACCACCAAACCCACAGGGTATCCAGCCCCAGCATTTT
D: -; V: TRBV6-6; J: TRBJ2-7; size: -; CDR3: CASRLTTSYEQYF; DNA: TGTGCCAGCAGGCTTACGACTAGCTACGAGCAGTACTTC
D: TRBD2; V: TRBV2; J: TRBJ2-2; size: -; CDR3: CASGGLAGSGELFF; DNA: TGTGCCAGCGGCGGACTAGCGGGGAGCGGGGAGCTGTTTTTT